Given below is one TCR beta chain in context. This clone was detected only a few times. The target of this receptor is not known. Base qualities were left out, and no much larger clone turns up one base away. This specimen belongs to a study of T cell responses to AZD1222 COVID-19 vaccine (dated by TCRdb to about 2021). Context from the whole study: AZD1222 recipients with second doses at about 4 weeks or about 12 weeks were pooled, because spike-specific TCR depth and breadth did not differ between schedules. Trial participants were enrolled by age into subgroups of 18-55, 56-69 and 70-plus years, and around 150, 29 and 61 TCR-sequenced participants, respectively, were included in these subgroups. TCR sequencing was performed for about 240 trial participants, of whom about 200 were given two doses of AZD1222 and roughly 25 were given two doses of MenACWY control vaccine.

Beyond this particular receptor, the publication reports: Because no day 14 peak-response samples were available, the repertoires could be characterized only after the peak T cell response. Participants were mostly white British, with more females than males. The authors suggested clonal diversity may have been underestimated. Vaccine-associated CD4 TCRs spanned the whole spike protein, with dominant responses in regions 160-218 and 743-854. Reportedly, close to half of the unique spike-specific TCRs recognized epitopes lying outside the regions that are mutated in the B.1.351 and B.1.1.7 variants. Only six or seven AZD1222 recipients were SARS-CoV-2 seropositive at baseline, limiting conclusions about previously exposed vaccinees. After two AZD1222 doses, spike-specific TCR breadth and depth were significantly higher than at day 0 and than in MenACWY recipients. The 56-69-year group was small, and its depth increase did not reach significance, likely because of low power.

The time point label for this specimen denotes: baseline before first vaccination. Vaccinee samples were obtained from the UK trials COV001 and COV002, which included a single-blind randomized controlled phase 2/3 trial of AZD1222 (ChAdOx1 nCoV-19) in healthy adults. For TCRbeta chain sequencing, PBMC samples from trial participants were taken at day 0 and at day 28 after the second dose. The CDR3 regions of human TCRbeta chains were analyzed by immunosequencing. In the source study's methods: TCRs in the repertoires were matched against a reference library of SARS-CoV-2-specific TCRs that had been generated with the MIRA antigen-specificity platform. Breadth was defined as the fraction of unique TCRs that were SARS-CoV-2-associated, and depth was defined as the fraction of total T cells that were SARS-CoV-2-associated. Using the MIRA data, each spike-specific TCR was assigned both to the spike region to which the TCR was reactive and to a CD4 or CD8 class. Log10-transformed breadth and depth values were compared by one-way ANOVA with Sidak's multiple comparisons tests. TCRdb carries this immuneACCESS record with in-frame sequences only. Its versions omit some clonotypes, under half of them owing to an unresolved V gene in the studies checked, with the rest unexplained. Clonal size and the V and J genes are those of that table, whereas D and trimming came from the DNA. The sample table holds about 140,000 clones, of which about nine tenths were seen once. The ten largest clonotypes hold roughly 3.1% of the sample.

The V end gives up 4 bases and the J end 3 bases, leaving 5 bases in the junction not matched to a gene. The CDR3 sequence holds 15 residues, the cysteine and phenylalanine included. Only the CDR3 DNA stays, 45 bases, in frame from base 1. CDR1 MGHDK and CDR2 SYGVNS were looked up in the germline V gene. Rearrangement joined TRBV25-1 to TRBJ1-2; 10 bases in the junction line up with TRBD1. The sequence came from an adult in good health. The material sequenced was peripheral blood, taken on day 0 of AZD1222 vaccination. The CDR3 here reads CASSGTGQGDYGYTF. Read as DNA, the sequence is TGTGCCAGCAGTGGAACCGGACAGGGGGACTATGGCTACACCTTC.